This entry features one TCR beta chain sequence. The sample is drawn from a study of blood T cells in healthy people across ages. Combining a sample-barcoded 5' primer with a J-beta primer mix, a second PCR ran for about 7 to 11 cycles. All samples yielded 3 million or more CDR3-containing paired-end reads. One entry per CDR3 protein results from TCRdb running MiXCR on the 5' RACE reads. The profile covers approximately 760,000 distinct CDR3 sequences, with about 25% appearing a single time and roughly a tenth taken by the ten largest. V trimming: 4 bases; J trimming: 5 bases; junction bases outside the gene matches: 5. Germline-derived CDR1 and CDR2 are KGHSH and LQKENI. CDR3 size: 13 residues. This same sample was also taken into another study, of T cells of mothers and their children. From that study: Slightly higher but non-significant overlap marked related mother-child pairs versus unrelated pairs.

The chain has TRBV18 and TRBJ2-7; 7 bases fit TRBD1. The source of this sequence is a boy between 10 and 17 years old in good health. The sequencing input was blood. The CDR3, as DNA: TGTGCCAGCTCACTCGACAGGGTCAACGAGCAGTACTTC. This codes for CASSLDRVNEQYF.